The source of this TCR beta chain is a study of response to subunit inactivated influenza vaccine. TCRdb fed the RT-PCR reads into MiXCR, producing one record per CDR3 protein. The sample yields 500,000 to 550,000 distinct CDR3 sequences, 7.6% seen once. The CDR3 spans 14 residues. V shed 4 bases, J shed 4 bases, and the junction held 5 bases outside the gene matches. CDR1 SGHKS and CDR2 YYEKEE come from the germline V gene (reference sequence). There are a few counts of this clonotype. Antigen specificity is unknown. Overall study results and limits: With each seasonal influenza vaccination, the authors suggested, few new T cells are recruited.

The sample here was PBMCs from blood, taken less than 30 months after vaccination. The receptor's source is a man aged 45 to 75 who received an inactivated influenza vaccine. V is TRBV5-5 and J is TRBJ1-2; 9 nucleotides match TRBD1. The CDR3 reads CASSQGQGGYGYTF. The CDR3 DNA reads as TGTGCCAGCAGCCAGGGACAGGGTGGCTATGGCTACACCTTC.